The rows below give T cell receptor beta chains drawn from one sample of a study of blood T cell repertoires in COVID-19. Using immunoSEQ multiplex PCR, the repertoire was profiled, and TCRdb retains in-frame clones only, with some absent. The table records about 150,000 clones, roughly 87% of them present only once. Material: peripheral blood. The receptors were gathered from a woman aged 50 to 60 with acute or convalescent COVID-19. Each CDR3 is given with its conserved first and last residue. The D gene is left open where the match is weak. Size is omitted from some rows. Given values are once, few, many or a class for expanded clones.

TGTGCCAGCAGCTTACAACAGGGTGGGAATGAAAAACTGTTTTTT	CASSLQQGGNEKLFF	TRBV7-9	TRBJ1-4	.	15	.
TGTGCCAGCAGCGCAAACCGGGACAGGGCCACTGAAGCTTTCTTT	CASSANRDRATEAFF	TRBV9	TRBJ1-1	.	15	TRBD1
TGTGCCAGCAGCCTCGACAGCATCTACGAGCAGTACTTC	CASSLDSIYEQYF	TRBV11-2	TRBJ2-7	.	13	.
TGTGCCAGCAGCGTAGGAGGCGAAGAGACCCAGTACTTC	CASSVGGEETQYF	TRBV9	TRBJ2-5	.	13	.
TGTGCCTGGGGAGACAGGAGATACACAGATACGCAGTATTTT	CAWGDRRYTDTQYF	TRBV30	TRBJ2-3	.	14	.
TGTGCCAGCAGCTTAGATCAGGGGTATGGGGCCAACGTCCTGACTTTC	CASSLDQGYGANVLTF	TRBV11-2	TRBJ2-6	.	16	.
TGTGCCAGCAGCTTAGGACAGCCTCGGGAGACCCAGTACTTC	CASSLGQPRETQYF	TRBV5-6	TRBJ2-5	.	14	.
TGTGCCAGCAGTTACTCCGGGACAGGGAACAATGAGCAGTTCTTC	CASSYSGTGNNEQFF	TRBV6-6	TRBJ2-1	.	15	TRBD1
TGTGCCATCAGTGAGTCACAGGGTAGCGGGGGAATCACCGAGCAGTACTTC	CAISESQGSGGITEQYF	TRBV10-3	TRBJ2-7	.	17	TRBD2
TGTGCCAGCACGCGGGGGCCGACAGATACGCAGTATTTT	CASTRGPTDTQYF	TRBV6-5	TRBJ2-3	.	13	.
TGTGCCAGCAGCCAAGATTGGGGACAGGGAGGAGACTATGGCTACACCTTC	CASSQDWGQGGDYGYTF	TRBV3-1/TRBV3-2	TRBJ1-2	.	17	TRBD1
TGTGCCAGCAGTTACCAGGGGAACACTGAAGCTTTCTTT	CASSYQGNTEAFF	TRBV6-5	TRBJ1-1	.	13	.
TGCGCCAGCAGCCCGGACAGCACAGACCAGCCCCAGCATTTT	CASSPDSTDQPQHF	TRBV5-1	TRBJ1-5	.	14	.
TGTGCCAGCAGCCCAAGATCAGGAGATACGCAGTATTTT	CASSPRSGDTQYF	TRBV7-3	TRBJ2-3	.	13	.
TGCGCCAGCAGCCGGAAGACCAGACTAGCGGGGGGGCCGGACAATGAGCAGTTCTTC	CASSRKTRLAGGPDNEQFF	TRBV4-1	TRBJ2-1	.	19	TRBD2
TGTGCCAGTAGTATTAGGGGCAGTATGGCGACCAAAAACATTCAGTACTTC	CASSIRGSMATKNIQYF	TRBV19	TRBJ2-4	.	17	.
TGCGCCAGCAGCTTGAATTGGGACAATAGAGTCTACACCTTC	CASSLNWDNRVYTF	TRBV5-1	TRBJ1-2	few	14	.
TGTGCCAGCAGTTTAAATGGAGAGGGAAGGACCATATATTTT	CASSLNGEGRTIYF	TRBV27	TRBJ1-3	few	14	.
TGTGCCAGCAGTGCCGACAGCGTATGGGGGGAGCTGTTTTTT	CASSADSVWGELFF	TRBV6-6	TRBJ2-2	.	14	.
TGCGCCAGCAGCCAAGAATGGACTAGCGGGGGCGATGAGCAGTTCTTC	CASSQEWTSGGDEQFF	TRBV4-1	TRBJ2-1	.	16	TRBD2
TGTGCCAGCAGCTTATCCGCAGGTGCAGGGGGCTTGGAAGCTTTCTTT	CASSLSAGAGGLEAFF	TRBV7-2	TRBJ1-1	.	16	TRBD1
TGTGCCAGCAGCCAAGGACAGGGGGCAGATACGCAGTATTTT	CASSQGQGADTQYF	TRBV3-1/TRBV3-2	TRBJ2-3	.	14	TRBD1
TGTGCCAGCAGCTTAGCTGGCGGGGTGTTCACCGGGGAGCTGTTTTTT	CASSLAGGVFTGELFF	TRBV11-1	TRBJ2-2	once	16	.
TGTGCCAGCAGTGGTGACAGGAAGGCCTACGAGCAGTACTTC	CASSGDRKAYEQYF	TRBV2	TRBJ2-7	.	14	.
TGCAGCGTTGCTGGACAAGAATCTCAGCCCCAGCATTTT	CSVAGQESQPQHF	TRBV29-1	TRBJ1-5	.	13	.
TGTGCCAGCAGGTACAGGGGTAGTCCCTACGAGCAGTACTTC	CASRYRGSPYEQYF	TRBV5-6	TRBJ2-7	.	14	TRBD1
TGTGCCAGCGAGAAAAGGGGAAATTCACCCCTCCACTTT	CASEKRGNSPLHF	TRBV6-5	TRBJ1-6	.	13	.
TGTGCCAGCAGCCAAAACCGGGACTTGTACTCTGGGGCCAACGTCCTGACTTTC	CASSQNRDLYSGANVLTF	TRBV4-2	TRBJ2-6	.	18	.
TGTGCCAGTAGTATATCCGGGCCCCGGGGCTATGGCTACACCTTC	CASSISGPRGYGYTF	TRBV19	TRBJ1-2	.	15	.
TGTGCCAGCAGTTACGCGGGAAAGAGCGAAAACATTCAGTACTTC	CASSYAGKSENIQYF	TRBV6-6	TRBJ2-4	.	15	.
TGCGCCAGCGGACAGGGGGCTGGAAACACCATATATTTT	CASGQGAGNTIYF	TRBV5-1	TRBJ1-3	.	13	TRBD1
TGTGCCAGCAGCTCTCGTCAATGGGGGGGCAATCAGCCCCAGCATTTT	CASSSRQWGGNQPQHF	TRBV7-8	TRBJ1-5	.	16	.
TGTGCCAGCTCTTGGGCAGACAATCAGCCCCAGCATTTT	CASSWADNQPQHF	TRBV18	TRBJ1-5	.	13	.
TGTGCCAGCAGCTTACCCGGGACTGAGAATGGCTACACCTTC	CASSLPGTENGYTF	TRBV11-2	TRBJ1-2	.	14	.
TGTGCCAGCCCTCTGAACACCGGGGAGCTGTTTTTT	CASPLNTGELFF	TRBV2	TRBJ2-2	.	12	.
TGTGCCAGTAGTGCCAGGGCGGAGAACACTGAAGCTTTCTTT	CASSARAENTEAFF	TRBV19	TRBJ1-1	once	14	.
TGTGCCAGCAGTTTAAGGGGACTCTACACTGAAGCTTTCTTT	CASSLRGLYTEAFF	TRBV27	TRBJ1-1	.	14	.
TGTGCCAGCAGCTTAGATGCTAGCGGAGGCAATGAGCAGTTCTTC	CASSLDASGGNEQFF	TRBV7-2	TRBJ2-1	.	15	TRBD2
TGTGCCATCAACCCGGGAGGAAACACCGGGGAGCTGTTTTTT	CAINPGGNTGELFF	TRBV10-3	TRBJ2-2	once	14	TRBD2
TGTGCCAGCAGTCGCCAACGGGACATTTACCACGAGCAGTACTTC	CASSRQRDIYHEQYF	TRBV2	TRBJ2-7	once	15	.
TGTGCCAGCAGCGACCAATGGGAGGTTGGCTACACCTTC	CASSDQWEVGYTF	TRBV25-1	TRBJ1-2	few	13	.
TGTGCCAGCAGTGAATCAGGGGGAACCGAGCAGTACTTC	CASSESGGTEQYF	TRBV6-1	TRBJ2-7	few	13	TRBD1
TGTGCCAGTTCCCGCAGGGGGGGCACAGATACGCAGTATTTT	CASSRRGGTDTQYF	TRBV19	TRBJ2-3	.	14	.
TGTGCCAGCTCACCGAACCCGGGACACAGCACAGATACGCAGTATTTT	CASSPNPGHSTDTQYF	TRBV18	TRBJ2-3	.	16	.
TGTGCCAGCAGCCGACAAATCACCGGGGAGCTGTTTTTT	CASSRQITGELFF	TRBV5-4	TRBJ2-2	.	13	.